The T cell receptor (beta chain) under discussion was sequenced for a study of lymphopenia after photon versus proton radiotherapy. The data were produced by immunoSEQ multiplex PCR, yet TCRdb's version contains in-frame clones alone and is incomplete. There are tens of thousands of clones in the sample; about 90% occur only once, and approximately 2% lies in the top ten. Overall study results and limits: Oligoclonal CD8+ Temra expansion after nadir drove photon patients' diversity drop. In patients who died, overall survival fell as post-nadir TCR diversity dropped more. Under photons, naive T cells and diversity fell while effector/memory populations rose. Better survival with proton therapy was suggested as possible, not demonstrated.

Germline trimming cut 11 bases from V and 8 bases from J; bases unmatched to any gene: 10. The CDR3 runs 12 residues. Comment on this clone: The antigen remains unidentified.

The sequenced sample was peripheral blood, obtained from a patient treated with photon-based radiotherapy. This chain connects TRBV23-1 to TRBJ1-2; 8 bases fit TRBD1. TRBV23-1 is an ORF, and what it does is uncertain. The receptor comes from a man aged 40-49 years with gastric cancer. The CDR3 DNA follows: TGCGCCGAACCGGGACAGGTCTTCGGCTACACCTTC. Its protein is CAEPGQVFGYTF.